The entry below gives a single TCR beta chain sequence along with its context. This sample is drawn from a study of shared clonotypes between healthy human individuals. Sequencing was performed with immunoSEQ multiplex PCR; in TCRdb, only in-frame clones are kept and a portion is missing. The sample shows more than 2,000,000 clones, around nine tenths of them seen only once. Trimming took off 6 bases at V and 6 bases at J, with 8 bases between the two ends. CDR1 and CDR2 from the germline V gene are SNHLY and FYNNEI. The CDR3 runs to 11 residues. The chain couples TRBV2 to TRBJ2-5; tentatively, D is TRBD2 (5 bases). The TCR sequence derives from a man aged 18 to 29 in good health. The sequenced sample was naive CD4+ T cells sorted from blood. Sample subset: CD45RA+ positively selected. CDR3 amino acids: CASRDGKTQYF. As DNA, the CDR3 is TGTGCCAGCAGGGACGGGAAGACCCAGTACTTC.